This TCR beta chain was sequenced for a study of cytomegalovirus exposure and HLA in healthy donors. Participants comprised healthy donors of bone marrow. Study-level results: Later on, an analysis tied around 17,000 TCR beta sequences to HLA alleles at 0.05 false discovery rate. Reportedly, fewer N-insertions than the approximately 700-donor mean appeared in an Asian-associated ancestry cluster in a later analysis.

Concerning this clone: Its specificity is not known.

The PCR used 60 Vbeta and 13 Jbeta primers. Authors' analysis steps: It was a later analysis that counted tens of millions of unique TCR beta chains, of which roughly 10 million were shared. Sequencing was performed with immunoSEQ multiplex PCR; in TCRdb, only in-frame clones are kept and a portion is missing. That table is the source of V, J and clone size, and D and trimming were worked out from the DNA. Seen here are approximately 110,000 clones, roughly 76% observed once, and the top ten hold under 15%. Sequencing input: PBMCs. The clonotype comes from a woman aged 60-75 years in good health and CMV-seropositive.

The CDR3 protein is CASSEWAGMNTEAFF. In DNA form, the CDR3 reads TGTGCCAGCAGTGAATGGGCCGGAATGAACACTGAAGCTTTCTTT. The gene calls are TRBV25-1 and TRBJ1-1; no clear D. V gave up 1 base and J gave up 0 bases, with 9 bases separating them. CDR1 and CDR2 (germline): MGHDK, SYGVNS. The CDR3 is 15 amino acids.